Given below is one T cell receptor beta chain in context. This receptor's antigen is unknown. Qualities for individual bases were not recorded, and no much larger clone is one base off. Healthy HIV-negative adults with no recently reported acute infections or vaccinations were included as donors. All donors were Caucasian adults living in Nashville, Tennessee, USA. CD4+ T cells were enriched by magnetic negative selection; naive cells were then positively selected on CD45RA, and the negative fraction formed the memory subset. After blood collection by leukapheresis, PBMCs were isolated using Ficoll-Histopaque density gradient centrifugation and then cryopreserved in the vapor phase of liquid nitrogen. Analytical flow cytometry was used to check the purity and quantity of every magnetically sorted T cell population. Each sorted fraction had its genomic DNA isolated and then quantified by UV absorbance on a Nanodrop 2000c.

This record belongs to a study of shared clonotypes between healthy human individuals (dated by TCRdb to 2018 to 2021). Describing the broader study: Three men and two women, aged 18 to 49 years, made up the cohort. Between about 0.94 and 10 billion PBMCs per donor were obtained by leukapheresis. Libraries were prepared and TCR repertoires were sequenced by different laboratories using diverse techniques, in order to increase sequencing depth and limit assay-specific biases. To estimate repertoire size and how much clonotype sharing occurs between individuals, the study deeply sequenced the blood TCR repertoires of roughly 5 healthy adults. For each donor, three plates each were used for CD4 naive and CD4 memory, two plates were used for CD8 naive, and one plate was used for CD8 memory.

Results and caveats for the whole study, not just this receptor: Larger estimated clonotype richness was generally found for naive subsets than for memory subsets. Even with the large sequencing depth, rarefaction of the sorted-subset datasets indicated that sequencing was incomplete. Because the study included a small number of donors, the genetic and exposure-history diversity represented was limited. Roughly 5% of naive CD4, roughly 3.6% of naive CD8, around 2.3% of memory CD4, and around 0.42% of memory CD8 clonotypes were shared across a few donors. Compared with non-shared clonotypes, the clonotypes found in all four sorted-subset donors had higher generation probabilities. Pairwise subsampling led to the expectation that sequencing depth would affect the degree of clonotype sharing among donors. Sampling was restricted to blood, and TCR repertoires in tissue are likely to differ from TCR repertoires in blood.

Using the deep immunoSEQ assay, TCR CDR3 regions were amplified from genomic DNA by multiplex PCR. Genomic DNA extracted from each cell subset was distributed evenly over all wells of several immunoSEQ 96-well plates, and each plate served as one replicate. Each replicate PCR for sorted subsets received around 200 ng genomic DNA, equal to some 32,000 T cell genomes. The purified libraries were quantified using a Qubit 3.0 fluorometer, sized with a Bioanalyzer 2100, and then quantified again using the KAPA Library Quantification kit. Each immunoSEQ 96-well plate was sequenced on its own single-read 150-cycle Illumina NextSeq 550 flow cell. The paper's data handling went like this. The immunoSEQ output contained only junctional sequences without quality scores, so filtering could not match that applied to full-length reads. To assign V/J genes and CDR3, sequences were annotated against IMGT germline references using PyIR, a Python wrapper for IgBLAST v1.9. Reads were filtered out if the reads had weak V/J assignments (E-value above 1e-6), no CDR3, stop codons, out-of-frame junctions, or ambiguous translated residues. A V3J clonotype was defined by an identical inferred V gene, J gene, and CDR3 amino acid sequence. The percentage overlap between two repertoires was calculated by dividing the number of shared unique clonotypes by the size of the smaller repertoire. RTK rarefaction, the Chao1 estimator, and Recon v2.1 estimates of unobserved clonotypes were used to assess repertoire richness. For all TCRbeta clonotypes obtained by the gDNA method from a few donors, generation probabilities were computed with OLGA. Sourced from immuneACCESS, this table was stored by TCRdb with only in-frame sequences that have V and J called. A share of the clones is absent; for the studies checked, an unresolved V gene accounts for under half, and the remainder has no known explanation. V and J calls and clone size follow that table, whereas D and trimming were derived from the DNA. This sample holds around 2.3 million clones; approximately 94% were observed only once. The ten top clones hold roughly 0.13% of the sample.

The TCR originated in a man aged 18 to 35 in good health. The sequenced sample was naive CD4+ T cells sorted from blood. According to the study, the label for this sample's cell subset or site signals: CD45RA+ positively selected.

The CDR3 protein: CASSVSTSGNTGELFF. The nucleotides are TGTGCCAGCAGCGTGTCGACTAGCGGGAACACCGGGGAGCTGTTTTTT. The V and J genes are TRBV9 and TRBJ2-2; TRBD2 matches 9 bases in the middle. Germline trimming: 2 bases from V, 1 base from J; junction bases outside gene matches: 3. The germline V gene encodes CDR1 SGDLS and CDR2 YYNGEE. The CDR3 measures 16 amino acids from cysteine to phenylalanine. The entry retains the CDR3 DNA only, 48 bases that are in frame from base 1. Where the CDR3 stops, the reference TRBV9 and TRBJ2-2 genes take over; the full variable domain is DSGVTQTPKHLITATGQRVTLRCSPRSGDLSVYWYQQSLDQGLQFLIQYYNGEERAKGNILERFSAQQFPDLHSELNLSSLELGDSALYFCASSVSTSGNTGELFFGEGSRLTVL.